The source of this T cell receptor (beta chain) is a study of T cell repertoires in cytomegalovirus infection. Germline V gives CDR1 SGHVS, CDR2 FNYEAQ. Trimming pared 1 base from V and 6 bases from J, leaving 10 bases between. The CDR3 has 14 amino acids. Only a few counts were recorded for this clonotype. One entry per CDR3 protein results from TCRdb running MiXCR on the reads. The sample shows about 450,000 distinct CDR3 sequences, about 33% of them seen only once. The sequence was collected from a human donor in good health (CMV status not recorded). Some clones in this sample may be carry-over from other donors' samples. The rearrangement uses TRBV7-6 and TRBJ1-5, with a possible D match to TRBD1 (5 bases). The sequenced material came from PBMCs. For the CDR3, the DNA is TGTGCCAGCAGCTTAGAGAGGGGTGGTCAGCCCCAGCATTTT. Its protein is CASSLERGGQPQHF. Full variable domain (rest looked up from reference TRBV7-6 and TRBJ1-5): GAGVSQSPRYKVTKRGQDVALRCDPISGHVSLYWYRQALGQGPEFLTYFNYEAQQDKSGLPNDRFSAERPEGSISTLTIQRTEQRDSAMYRCASSLERGGQPQHFGDGTRLSIL.